The rows below give T cell receptor beta chains drawn from one sample of a study of blood T cell repertoires in COVID-19. Profiling relied on immunoSEQ multiplex PCR, and the TCRdb table lists in-frame clones only, not all of them. The sample yields roughly 300,000 clones, roughly 86% seen once. Sequenced input: PBMCs or T cells enriched from blood (not recorded which). The receptors here all came from a woman in her twenties or thirties who had recovered from COVID-19. Each CDR3 is given with its conserved first and last residue. Fields, in order: clone size, CDR3 length, D gene, J gene, V gene, CDR3 protein, CDR3 DNA. D genes are given only for firm matches. Expanded clones get a size class; other rows say once, few or many, or leave the size out.

>.|13|TRBD2|TRBJ2-5|TRBV28
CASSLGGKETQYF
TGTGCCAGCAGCCTCGGGGGGAAAGAGACCCAGTACTTC
>.|12|.|TRBJ1-2|TRBV30
CACQGPGDGYTF
TGTGCCTGTCAGGGGCCGGGCGATGGCTACACCTTC
>.|12|.|TRBJ1-2|TRBV2
CASSGTDYGYTF
TGTGCCAGCAGTGGGACAGACTATGGCTACACCTTC
>.|16|TRBD1|TRBJ1-6|TRBV27
CASSTHRTGRNSPLHF
TGTGCCAGCAGTACTCACCGGACAGGGCGCAATTCACCCCTCCACTTT
>.|16|TRBD1|TRBJ1-2|TRBV7-3
CASTSAGTDLRHGYTF
TGTGCCAGCACCTCGGCCGGGACAGATCTTCGTCATGGCTACACCTTC
>.|14|TRBD1|TRBJ1-2|TRBV5-1
CASSLGQGGYGYTF
TGCGCCAGCAGCTTGGGGCAGGGGGGCTATGGCTACACCTTC
>.|16|.|TRBJ1-6|TRBV6-5
CASSYSPDSRNSPLHF
TGTGCCAGCAGTTACTCTCCGGACAGTAGGAATTCACCCCTCCACTTT
>.|16|.|TRBJ1-5|TRBV6-2/TRBV6-3
CASSHPPRGYNQPQHF
TGTGCCAGCAGTCACCCGCCTCGGGGGTACAATCAGCCCCAGCATTTT
>.|14|.|TRBJ1-3|TRBV4-3
CASSRDRAGNTIYF
TGCGCCAGCAGCCGAGACCGCGCTGGAAACACCATATATTTT
>.|15|.|TRBJ1-2|TRBV19
CATAPRVGGLLGDTF
TGTGCCACTGCACCCCGGGTCGGGGGGCTCCTCGGAGACACCTTC
>.|13|.|TRBJ2-1|TRBV5-4
CASSPEPRNEQFF
TGTGCCAGCAGCCCCGAACCTAGAAATGAGCAGTTCTTC
>.|12|TRBD1|TRBJ2-1|TRBV29-1
CSVGQGMNEQFF
TGCAGCGTCGGACAGGGTATGAATGAGCAGTTCTTC
>.|17|TRBD1|TRBJ1-5|TRBV7-8
CASSLRDRGQSNQPQHF
TGTGCCAGCAGCTTGAGGGACAGGGGGCAGAGCAATCAGCCCCAGCATTTT
>once|16|TRBD2|TRBJ2-7|TRBV11-2
CASSRLAGGRAYEQYF
TGTGCCAGCTCGCGACTAGCGGGGGGACGGGCCTACGAGCAGTACTTC
>.|15|.|TRBJ1-1|TRBV4-1
CASSQDGWANTEAFF
TGCGCCAGCAGCCAAGATGGGTGGGCGAACACTGAAGCTTTCTTT
>.|16|TRBD2|TRBJ2-2|TRBV7-9
CASSSASGGATGELFF
TGTGCCAGCAGCTCTGCTAGCGGGGGTGCCACCGGGGAGCTGTTTTTT
>.|14|.|TRBJ2-5|TRBV18
CASSLGSSQETQYF
TGTGCCAGCTCCCTAGGTTCAAGCCAAGAGACCCAGTACTTC
>.|13|TRBD1|TRBJ1-2|TRBV6-5
CASRGQSNYGYTF
TGTGCCAGCAGGGGACAGTCTAACTATGGCTACACCTTC
>.|15|.|TRBJ2-1|TRBV6-4
CASKLRAEMPNEQFF
TGTGCCAGCAAGTTGAGAGCCGAAATGCCCAATGAGCAGTTCTTC
>.|16|TRBD2|TRBJ2-3|TRBV11-1
CASAGGRLEMGWTQYF
TGTGCCAGCGCGGGGGGGCGGCTCGAGATGGGGTGGACGCAGTATTTT
>once|18|TRBD1|TRBJ1-5|TRBV6-6
CASSHRDREDGSNQPQHF
TGTGCCAGCAGTCACCGGGACAGGGAGGATGGTAGCAATCAGCCCCAGCATTTT
>.|13|.|TRBJ2-7|TRBV7-2
CASSTSGGTVLYF
TGTGCCAGCAGCACCTCAGGGGGGACCGTTCTGTACTTC
>.|12|.|TRBJ1-1|TRBV7-6
CASSPVNTEAFF
TGTGCCAGCAGCCCGGTGAACACTGAAGCTTTCTTT
>.|18|TRBD1|TRBJ1-2|TRBV7-8
CASSPDRGRRATLYGYTF
TGTGCCAGCAGCCCAGACAGGGGGCGGAGGGCTACCCTCTATGGCTACACCTTC
>.|16|TRBD2|TRBJ2-3|TRBV5-5
CASSWIAGEVADTQYF
TGTGCCAGCAGCTGGATAGCGGGGGAGGTCGCAGATACGCAGTATTTT
>.|15|.|TRBJ1-5|TRBV10-3
CAISADTRANQPQHF
TGTGCCATCAGTGCGGACACCCGTGCCAATCAGCCCCAGCATTTT
>.|14|.|TRBJ2-7|TRBV25-1
CASSESGIRYEQYF
TGTGCCAGCAGCGAAAGCGGTATACGCTACGAGCAGTACTTC
>.|15|TRBD2|TRBJ2-1|TRBV20-1
CSASRAGGPYNEQFF
TGCAGTGCTAGTCGAGCGGGGGGGCCTTACAATGAGCAGTTCTTC
>.|15|.|TRBJ2-1|TRBV15
CATSRDLRGGSEQFF
TGTGCCACCAGCAGAGATCTCCGGGGTGGAAGTGAGCAGTTCTTC
>.|15|.|TRBJ1-6|TRBV23-1
CATERTGFYNSPLHF
TGCGCCACCGAAAGGACGGGGTTCTATAATTCACCCCTCCACTTT
>.|13|TRBD2|TRBJ2-3|TRBV6-5
CASRDGLADTQYF
TGTGCCAGCAGAGACGGACTAGCGGATACGCAGTATTTT
>.|13|.|TRBJ1-1|TRBV19
CASSTPGQFEAFF
TGTGCCAGTAGTACCCCCGGACAGTTCGAAGCTTTCTTT
>.|13|TRBD2|TRBJ2-3|TRBV6-4
CASSGEGTTTQYF
TGTGCCAGCAGTGGAGAAGGGACTACTACGCAGTATTTT
>.|15|TRBD1|TRBJ1-3|TRBV6-5
CASSFTGDSGNTIYF
TGTGCCAGCAGTTTTACAGGGGATTCTGGAAACACCATATATTTT
>once|11|.|TRBJ2-5|TRBV7-8
CASSPVGTQYF
TGTGCCAGCAGCCCGGTCGGGACCCAGTACTTC
>.|11|.|TRBJ1-1|TRBV10-2
CASTSNTEAFF
TGCGCCAGCACGTCTAACACTGAAGCTTTCTTT
>.|12|.|TRBJ1-1|TRBV7-8
CASSHTYTEAFF
TGTGCCAGCAGCCACACCTACACTGAAGCTTTCTTT
>.|15|.|TRBJ2-5|TRBV5-4
CASSLGLPAGGTQYF
TGTGCCAGCAGCTTGGGACTCCCGGCTGGTGGGACCCAGTACTTC
>.|17|TRBD1|TRBJ1-3|TRBV5-1
CASSLTVPTGAGNTIYF
TGCGCCAGCAGCTTGACTGTTCCAACAGGGGCCGGAAACACCATATATTTT
>.|15|TRBD1|TRBJ2-1|TRBV29-1
CSVALHLTGENEQFF
TGCAGCGTTGCACTCCACCTGACAGGGGAGAATGAGCAGTTCTTC
>.|15|TRBD1|TRBJ1-2|TRBV5-4
CASKSSGDSVRGYTF
TGTGCCAGCAAGTCCTCCGGGGACAGTGTCCGTGGCTACACCTTC
>.|14|.|TRBJ1-4|TRBV7-9
CASSPAGGNAELFF
TGTGCCAGCAGCCCCGCCGGAGGGAACGCGGAACTGTTTTTT
>.|14|TRBD1|TRBJ1-2|TRBV4-1
CASSQPQGAHGYTF
TGCGCCAGCAGCCAACCACAGGGGGCGCACGGCTACACCTTC
>.|15|.|TRBJ1-1|TRBV7-2
CASSLQGSLNTEAFF
TGTGCCAGCAGCTTACAGGGCAGCTTGAACACTGAAGCTTTCTTT
>.|16|.|TRBJ1-1|TRBV25-1
CASSEYFPQGGTEAFF
TGTGCCAGCAGTGAATATTTCCCACAGGGTGGCACTGAAGCTTTCTTT
>.|16|TRBD2|TRBJ2-7|TRBV19
CASSPGLAGGSYEQYF
TGTGCCAGTAGCCCAGGACTAGCGGGGGGATCCTACGAGCAGTACTTC
>.|19|.|TRBJ2-6|TRBV11-2
CASSLGVGRRLSGANVLTF
TGTGCCAGCAGCTTAGGGGTAGGGAGAAGGCTCTCTGGGGCCAACGTCCTGACTTTC
>.|14|.|TRBJ1-2|TRBV15
CATRSLGANYGYTF
TGTGCCACCAGGTCCCTCGGGGCTAACTATGGCTACACCTTC
>.|17|.|TRBJ2-7|TRBV11-2
CASSFGIRPAPPYEQYF
TGTGCCAGCAGCTTCGGGATCCGACCAGCCCCACCCTACGAGCAGTACTTC
>once|17|TRBD2|TRBJ2-3|TRBV20-1
CSASSSGGSTSTDTQYF
TGCAGTGCTAGTTCCAGCGGGGGTTCGACTAGCACAGATACGCAGTATTTT
>once|13|TRBD1|TRBJ1-2|TRBV12-3/TRBV12-4
CASTRGGVYGYTF
TGTGCCAGCACCCGAGGGGGCGTCTATGGCTACACCTTC
>.|14|.|TRBJ1-4|TRBV4-2
CASSQDGLAEKLFF
TGTGCCAGCAGCCAAGATGGGCTGGCCGAAAAACTGTTTTTT
>.|18|TRBD1|TRBJ1-1|TRBV6-2/TRBV6-3
CASSRLPRTGTMNTEAFF
TGTGCCAGCAGCCGCCTACCCCGGACAGGAACAATGAACACTGAAGCTTTCTTT
>.|18|.|TRBJ1-5|TRBV12-2
CASRLSTPDRGFDQPQHF
TGTGCAAGTCGCTTGAGTACGCCGGACAGGGGTTTTGATCAGCCCCAGCATTTT
>.|13|.|TRBJ1-1|TRBV2
CASSEGPGTEAFF
TGTGCCAGCAGCGAAGGGCCGGGGACTGAAGCTTTCTTT
>.|17|TRBD1|TRBJ2-2|TRBV27
CASSSVRDRTNTGELFF
TGTGCCAGCAGTTCGGTACGGGACAGGACGAACACCGGGGAGCTGTTTTTT
>.|13|.|TRBJ1-1|TRBV24-1
CATSVEGGTEAFF
TGTGCCACCAGTGTAGAGGGAGGGACTGAAGCTTTCTTT
>.|15|.|TRBJ2-6|TRBV27
CASSTTDSGANVLTF
TGTGCCAGCAGCACGACAGACTCTGGGGCCAACGTCCTGACTTTC
>.|13|TRBD2|TRBJ2-3|TRBV7-2
CASSTGLGDTQYF
TGTGCCAGCAGCACCGGACTAGGTGATACGCAGTATTTT